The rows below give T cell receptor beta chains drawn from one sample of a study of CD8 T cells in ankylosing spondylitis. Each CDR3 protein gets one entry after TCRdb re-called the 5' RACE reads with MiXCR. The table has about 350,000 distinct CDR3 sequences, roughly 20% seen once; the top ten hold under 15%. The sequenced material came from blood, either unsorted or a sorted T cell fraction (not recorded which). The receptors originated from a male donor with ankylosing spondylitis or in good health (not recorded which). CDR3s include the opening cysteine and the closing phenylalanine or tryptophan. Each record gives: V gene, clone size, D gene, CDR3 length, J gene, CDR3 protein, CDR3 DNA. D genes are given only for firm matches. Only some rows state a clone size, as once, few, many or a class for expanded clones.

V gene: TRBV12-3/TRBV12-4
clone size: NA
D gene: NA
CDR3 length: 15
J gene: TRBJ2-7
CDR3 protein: CASSSPRTVSYEQYF
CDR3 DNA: TGTGCCAGCAGTTCCCCCAGGACAGTCTCCTACGAGCAGTACTTC

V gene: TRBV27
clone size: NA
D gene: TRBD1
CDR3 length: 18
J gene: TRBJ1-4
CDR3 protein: CASSPGQGATATNEKLFF
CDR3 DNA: TGTGCCAGCAGCCCGGGACAGGGGGCAACTGCAACTAATGAAAAACTGTTTTTT

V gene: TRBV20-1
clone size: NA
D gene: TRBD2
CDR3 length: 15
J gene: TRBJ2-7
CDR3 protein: CSAGTSGDPPYEQYF
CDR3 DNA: TGCAGTGCCGGGACTAGCGGGGACCCCCCCTACGAGCAGTACTTC

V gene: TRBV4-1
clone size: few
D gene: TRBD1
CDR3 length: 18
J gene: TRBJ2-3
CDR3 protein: CASSQDALGQGLTDTQYF
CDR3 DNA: TGCGCCAGCAGCCAAGATGCGTTGGGACAGGGGCTCACAGATACGCAGTATTTT

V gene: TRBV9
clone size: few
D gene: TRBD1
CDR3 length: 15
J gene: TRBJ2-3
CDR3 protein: CASSPSGGRADTQYF
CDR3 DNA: TGTGCCAGCAGCCCCTCAGGGGGCCGGGCAGATACGCAGTATTTT

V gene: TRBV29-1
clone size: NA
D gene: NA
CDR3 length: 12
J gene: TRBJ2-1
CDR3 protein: CSVGKGGNEQFF
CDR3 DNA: TGCAGCGTAGGAAAAGGCGGCAATGAGCAGTTCTTC

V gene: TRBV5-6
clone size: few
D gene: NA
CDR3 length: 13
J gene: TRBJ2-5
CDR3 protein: CASRSRGQETQYF
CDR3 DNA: TGTGCCAGCAGGTCCCGCGGCCAAGAGACCCAGTACTTC

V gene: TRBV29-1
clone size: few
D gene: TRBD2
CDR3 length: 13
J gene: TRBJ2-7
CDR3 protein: CSVGEGRSYEQYF
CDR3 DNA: TGCAGCGTTGGGGAGGGACGGAGCTACGAGCAGTACTTC

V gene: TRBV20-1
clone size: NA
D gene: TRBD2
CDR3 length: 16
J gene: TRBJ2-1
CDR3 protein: CSARGLLAGGPNEQFF
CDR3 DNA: TGCAGTGCTAGGGGGCTCCTAGCGGGGGGGCCCAATGAGCAGTTCTTC

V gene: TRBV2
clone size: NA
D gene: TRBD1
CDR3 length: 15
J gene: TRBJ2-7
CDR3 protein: CASLVPGTGGYEQYF
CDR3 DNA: TGTGCCAGCCTAGTACCCGGGACAGGGGGGTACGAGCAGTACTTC

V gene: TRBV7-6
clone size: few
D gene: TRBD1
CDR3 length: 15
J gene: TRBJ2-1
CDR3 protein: CASSFGGQGINEQFF
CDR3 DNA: TGTGCCAGCAGCTTTGGGGGACAGGGGATCAATGAGCAGTTCTTC

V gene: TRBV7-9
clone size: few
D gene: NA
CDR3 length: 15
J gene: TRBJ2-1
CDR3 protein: CASSPYYKEGNEQFF
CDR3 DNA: TGTGCCAGCAGCCCCTACTATAAAGAGGGGAATGAGCAGTTCTTC

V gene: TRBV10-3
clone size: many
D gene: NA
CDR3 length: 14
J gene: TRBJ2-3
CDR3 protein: CAISGLGKTDTQYF
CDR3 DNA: TGTGCCATCAGTGGATTAGGGAAAACAGATACGCAGTATTTT

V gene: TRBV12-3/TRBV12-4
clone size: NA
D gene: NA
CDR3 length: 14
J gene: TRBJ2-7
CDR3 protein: CASSSPGQSGEQYF
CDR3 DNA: TGTGCCAGCAGTTCCCCCGGACAGTCGGGTGAGCAGTACTTC

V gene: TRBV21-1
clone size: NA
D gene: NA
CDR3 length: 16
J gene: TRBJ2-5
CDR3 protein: CASSKVGDRGGETQYF
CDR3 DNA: TGTGCCAGCAGCAAAGTAGGCGACCGGGGAGGAGAGACCCAGTACTTC

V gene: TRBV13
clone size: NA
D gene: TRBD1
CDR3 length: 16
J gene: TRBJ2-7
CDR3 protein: CASSRPPDRARGEQYF
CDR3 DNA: TGTGCCAGCAGCCGACCCCCAGACAGGGCACGGGGCGAGCAGTACTTC

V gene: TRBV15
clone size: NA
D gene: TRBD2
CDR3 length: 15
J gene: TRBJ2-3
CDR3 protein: CATSRDRGGSSTQYF
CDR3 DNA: TGTGCCACCAGCAGAGACCGCGGGGGGTCGAGTACGCAGTATTTT

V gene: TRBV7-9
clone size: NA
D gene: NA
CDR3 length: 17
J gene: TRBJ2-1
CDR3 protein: CASSTTVDSTRYNEQFF
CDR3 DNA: TGTGCCAGCAGCACAACCGTTGACTCGACCCGCTACAATGAGCAGTTCTTC

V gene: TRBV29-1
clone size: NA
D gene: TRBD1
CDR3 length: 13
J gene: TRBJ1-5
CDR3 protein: CSVGTGGGQPQHF
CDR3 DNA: TGCAGCGTTGGGACAGGGGGCGGGCAGCCCCAGCATTTT

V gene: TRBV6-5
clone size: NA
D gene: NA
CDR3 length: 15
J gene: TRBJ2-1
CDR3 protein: CASSSGVSSYNEQFF
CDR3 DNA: TGTGCCAGCAGTTCCGGGGTGAGCTCCTACAATGAGCAGTTCTTC

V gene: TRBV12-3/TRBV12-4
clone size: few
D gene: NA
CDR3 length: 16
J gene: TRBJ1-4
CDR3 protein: CASSQSTGATNEKLFF
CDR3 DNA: TGTGCCAGCAGCCAGTCGACCGGAGCAACTAATGAAAAACTGTTTTTT

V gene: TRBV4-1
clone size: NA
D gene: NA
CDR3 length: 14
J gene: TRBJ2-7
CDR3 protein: CASSHTGRAYEQYF
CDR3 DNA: TGCGCCAGCAGCCACACGGGCAGAGCCTACGAGCAGTACTTC

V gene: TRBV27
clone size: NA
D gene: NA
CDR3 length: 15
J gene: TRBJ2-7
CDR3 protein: CASRPDGDHPYEQYF
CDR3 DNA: TGTGCCAGCAGGCCTGATGGGGACCATCCCTACGAGCAGTACTTC

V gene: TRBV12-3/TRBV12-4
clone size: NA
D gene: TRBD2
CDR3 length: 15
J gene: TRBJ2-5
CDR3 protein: CASSPSGTAGETQYF
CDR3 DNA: TGTGCCAGCAGTCCGAGCGGGACGGCGGGGGAGACCCAGTACTTC

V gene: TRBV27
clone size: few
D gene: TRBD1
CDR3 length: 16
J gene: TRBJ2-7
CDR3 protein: CSLPPPGTGLLYEQYF
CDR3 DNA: TGTTCTTTACCCCCCCCCGGGACAGGGCTACTCTACGAGCAGTACTTC

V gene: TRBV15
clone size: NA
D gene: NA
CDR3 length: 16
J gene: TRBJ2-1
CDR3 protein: CATSGRAESSYNEQFF
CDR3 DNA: TGTGCCACCAGTGGGCGGGCGGAGAGCTCCTACAATGAGCAGTTCTTC

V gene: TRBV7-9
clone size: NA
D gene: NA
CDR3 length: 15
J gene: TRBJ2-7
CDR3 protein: CASSSPLSGDGEQYF
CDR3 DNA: TGTGCCAGCAGCTCACCCCTTTCGGGGGATGGAGAGCAGTACTTC

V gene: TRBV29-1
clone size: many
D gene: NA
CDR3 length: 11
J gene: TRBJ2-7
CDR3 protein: CSVVGDYEQYF
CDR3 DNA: TGCAGCGTTGTAGGGGACTACGAGCAGTACTTC

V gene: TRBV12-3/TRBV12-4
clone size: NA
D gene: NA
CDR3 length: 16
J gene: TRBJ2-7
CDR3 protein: CASSSMTGTRPYEQYF
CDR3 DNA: TGTGCCAGCAGCTCTATGACCGGGACAAGACCCTACGAGCAGTACTTC

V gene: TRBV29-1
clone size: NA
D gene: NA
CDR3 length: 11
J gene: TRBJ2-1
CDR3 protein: CSVGKTDEQFF
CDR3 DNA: TGCAGCGTTGGAAAGACGGATGAGCAGTTCTTC

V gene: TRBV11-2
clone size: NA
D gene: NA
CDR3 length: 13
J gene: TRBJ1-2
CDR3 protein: CASRPTFNYGYTF
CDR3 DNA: TGTGCCAGCAGACCGACATTCAACTATGGCTACACCTTC

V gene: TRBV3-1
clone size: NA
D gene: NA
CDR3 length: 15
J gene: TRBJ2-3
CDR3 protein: CASSQRDQSTDTQYF
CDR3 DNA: TGTGCCAGCAGCCAACGGGACCAAAGCACAGATACGCAGTATTTT

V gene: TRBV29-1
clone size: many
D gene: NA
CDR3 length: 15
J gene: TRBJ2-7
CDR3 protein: CSVGGRDNSPYEQYF
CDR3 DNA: TGCAGCGTCGGAGGACGGGACAACTCACCCTACGAGCAGTACTTC

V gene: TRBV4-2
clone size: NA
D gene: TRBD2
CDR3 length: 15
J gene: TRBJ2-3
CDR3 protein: CASSQGLAGEGTQYF
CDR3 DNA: TGTGCCAGCAGCCAAGGACTAGCGGGTGAGGGGACGCAGTATTTT

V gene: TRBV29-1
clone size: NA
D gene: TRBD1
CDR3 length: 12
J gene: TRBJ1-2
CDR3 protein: CSVAGGHGGYTF
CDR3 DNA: TGCAGCGTCGCAGGGGGGCATGGAGGCTACACCTTC

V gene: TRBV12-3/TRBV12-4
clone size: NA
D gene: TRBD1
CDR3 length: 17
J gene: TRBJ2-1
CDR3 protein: CASSARTGGITYNVQFF
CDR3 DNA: TGTGCCAGCAGTGCCCGGACAGGGGGCATCACCTACAATGTGCAGTTCTTC

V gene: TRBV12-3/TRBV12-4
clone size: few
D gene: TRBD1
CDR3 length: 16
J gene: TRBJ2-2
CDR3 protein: CASQAWDRGDSGELFF
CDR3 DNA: TGTGCCAGTCAAGCCTGGGACAGGGGAGATTCCGGGGAGCTGTTTTTT

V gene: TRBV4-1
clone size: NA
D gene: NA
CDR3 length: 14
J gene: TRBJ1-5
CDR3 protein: CASTFRANDQPQHF
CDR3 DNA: TGCGCCAGCACGTTTCGGGCAAACGATCAGCCCCAGCATTTT

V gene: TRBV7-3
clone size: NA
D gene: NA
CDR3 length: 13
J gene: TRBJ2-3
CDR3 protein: CASSLAVQDTQYF
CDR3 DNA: TGTGCCAGCAGCTTAGCGGTGCAAGATACGCAGTATTTT

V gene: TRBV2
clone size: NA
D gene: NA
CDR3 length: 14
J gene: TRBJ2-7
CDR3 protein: CASNPPDRVFEQYF
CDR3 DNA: TGTGCCAGCAACCCTCCAGATCGGGTCTTCGAGCAGTACTTC

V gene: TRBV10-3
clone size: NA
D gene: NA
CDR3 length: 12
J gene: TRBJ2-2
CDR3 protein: CAIPKGGGELFF
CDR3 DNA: TGTGCCATCCCCAAGGGGGGCGGGGAGCTGTTTTTT

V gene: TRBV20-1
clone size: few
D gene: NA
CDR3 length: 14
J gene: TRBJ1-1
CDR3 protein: CSAIQVSLGGEAFF
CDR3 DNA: TGCAGTGCAATACAGGTTTCCTTGGGAGGTGAAGCTTTCTTT

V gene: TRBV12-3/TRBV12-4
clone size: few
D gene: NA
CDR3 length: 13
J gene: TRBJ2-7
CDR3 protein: CASSSNYFYEQYF
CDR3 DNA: TGTGCCAGCAGTTCTAACTACTTCTACGAGCAGTACTTC

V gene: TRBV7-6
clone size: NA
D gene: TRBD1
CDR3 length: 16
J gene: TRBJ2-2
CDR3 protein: CASSARTGQNTGELFF
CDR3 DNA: TGTGCCAGCAGCGCCCGGACAGGACAGAACACCGGGGAGCTGTTTTTT

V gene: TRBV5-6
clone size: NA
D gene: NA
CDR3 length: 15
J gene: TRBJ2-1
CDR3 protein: CASSIGSSSYNEQFF
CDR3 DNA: TGTGCCAGCAGCATAGGAAGCAGCTCCTACAATGAGCAGTTCTTC

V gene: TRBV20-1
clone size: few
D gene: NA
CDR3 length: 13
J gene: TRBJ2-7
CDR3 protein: CSARRSGSYEQYF
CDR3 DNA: TGCAGTGCTAGACGTAGCGGTTCCTACGAGCAGTACTTC

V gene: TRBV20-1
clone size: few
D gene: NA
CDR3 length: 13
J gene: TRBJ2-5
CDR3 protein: CSARPSAAETQYF
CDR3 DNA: TGCAGTGCTAGACCGTCGGCAGCGGAGACCCAGTACTTC

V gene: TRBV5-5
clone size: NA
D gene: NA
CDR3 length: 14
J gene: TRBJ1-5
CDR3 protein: CASTLWGGAQPQHF
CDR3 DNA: TGTGCCAGCACCCTGTGGGGGGGGGCTCAGCCCCAGCATTTT

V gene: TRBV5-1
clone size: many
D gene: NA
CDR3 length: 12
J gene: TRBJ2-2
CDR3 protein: CASSSDTGELFF
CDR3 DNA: TGTGCCAGCAGCTCCGACACCGGGGAGCTGTTTTTT

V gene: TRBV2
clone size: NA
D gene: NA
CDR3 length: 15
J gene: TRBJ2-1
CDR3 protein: CASRRLLISYNEQFF
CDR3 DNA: TGTGCCAGCAGACGCCTGTTGATCTCCTACAATGAGCAGTTCTTC

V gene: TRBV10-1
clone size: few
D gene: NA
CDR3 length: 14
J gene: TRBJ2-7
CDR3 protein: CASSEIRGSYEQYF
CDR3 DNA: TGCGCCAGCAGTGAGATACGGGGATCCTACGAGCAGTACTTC

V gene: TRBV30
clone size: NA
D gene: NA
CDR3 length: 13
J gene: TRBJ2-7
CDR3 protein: CAWTGGPTYEQYF
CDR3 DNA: TGTGCCTGGACCGGGGGGCCCACCTACGAGCAGTACTTC

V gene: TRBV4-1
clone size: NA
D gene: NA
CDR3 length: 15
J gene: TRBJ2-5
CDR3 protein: CASSQLTGYQETQYF
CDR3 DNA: TGCGCCAGCAGCCAACTCACAGGGTACCAAGAGACCCAGTACTTC